This is a list of T cell receptor beta chains from one sample in a study of T cell responses to AZD1222 COVID-19 vaccine. Using immunoSEQ multiplex PCR, the repertoire was profiled, and TCRdb retains in-frame clones only, with some absent. The table has 90,000 to 120,000 clones, around nine tenths seen once; the top ten hold approximately 3%. Sequenced material: peripheral blood, taken 28 days after the second dose of the MenACWY control vaccine. The receptor set was obtained from an adult who received the MenACWY meningococcal vaccine as a control. The conserved cysteine and the conserved F or W are not part of the CDR3 here. Fields, in order: J gene, D gene, clone size, V gene, CDR3 protein. The D gene is left open where the match is weak. Part of the rows lack a size; the others show once, few, many or a class for expanded clones.

TRBJ1-2 | NA | NA | TRBV24-1 | ATSDSVWGYT
TRBJ2-2 | NA | NA | TRBV2 | ASSGGLGTGELF
TRBJ2-1 | TRBD2 | once | TRBV5-1 | ASSLGLAGAEQF
TRBJ1-2 | TRBD1 | NA | TRBV24-1 | ATSDSTSQGAQGYT
TRBJ1-2 | NA | NA | TRBV28 | ASSFEGYT
TRBJ2-7 | NA | NA | TRBV7-2 | ASSLDPATYEQY
TRBJ2-1 | NA | NA | TRBV5-6 | ASSPWDMSSYNEQF
TRBJ2-2 | TRBD1 | NA | TRBV2 | ASSEQGEGAGELF
TRBJ1-2 | TRBD1 | NA | TRBV4-2 | ASTDRDGNYGYT
TRBJ2-7 | NA | NA | TRBV5-1 | ATKNGYRSYEQY
TRBJ2-7 | TRBD1 | NA | TRBV18 | ASSRTGGRSEQY
TRBJ1-2 | TRBD1 | NA | TRBV19 | ASSSGTGRYGYT
TRBJ2-7 | NA | NA | TRBV2 | ASSRTDWSYEQY
TRBJ1-2 | NA | once | TRBV24-1 | ATSGQGLSYGYT
TRBJ1-1 | NA | NA | TRBV4-3 | ASSPSAGNTEAF
TRBJ2-3 | NA | few | TRBV3-1/TRBV3-2 | ASSQALSTDTQY
TRBJ1-1 | NA | few | TRBV18 | ASSPGDRHTEAF
TRBJ1-4 | NA | NA | TRBV4-2 | ASSQRLREKLF
TRBJ1-5 | NA | NA | TRBV5-8 | ASSYHRNQPQH
TRBJ1-1 | TRBD1 | once | TRBV2 | ASSPTRDRTQPFGAF
TRBJ1-5 | NA | NA | TRBV6-1 | ASSEIGRGGSNQPQH
TRBJ1-1 | NA | NA | TRBV29-1 | SVESRGSNTEAF
TRBJ1-2 | NA | NA | TRBV5-1 | ASSSAGQALSGYT
TRBJ1-2 | NA | few | TRBV5-6 | ASSFSRNYGYT
TRBJ1-2 | TRBD1 | NA | TRBV18 | ASSSGQGMGNYGYT
TRBJ2-1 | TRBD1 | NA | TRBV4-3 | ASSQKRQGPNNEQF
TRBJ2-3 | NA | NA | TRBV25-1 | ASRADTQY
TRBJ1-2 | NA | NA | TRBV19 | ASITAYYGYT
TRBJ2-3 | NA | few | TRBV18 | ASSPYTDTQY
TRBJ1-5 | NA | NA | TRBV3-1/TRBV3-2 | ASTHKPQH
TRBJ1-5 | NA | NA | TRBV2 | ASSGSFRNQPQH
TRBJ2-5 | TRBD2 | NA | TRBV7-3 | ASSLIGTSGGLQETQY
TRBJ2-7 | NA | NA | TRBV12-3/TRBV12-4 | ASSFRRSYEQY
TRBJ1-2 | NA | NA | TRBV24-1 | ATSEGANGYT
TRBJ2-1 | NA | NA | TRBV6-6 | ASTSQLGSGDEQF
TRBJ2-7 | TRBD1 | NA | TRBV28 | ASSLRQGATYEQY
TRBJ2-2 | TRBD2 | NA | TRBV11-3 | ASSAGRGTAGVNTGELF
TRBJ1-6 | NA | NA | TRBV9 | ASSAGQFPLH
TRBJ2-5 | TRBD1 | NA | TRBV7-2 | ASSLAEGGRGRETQY
TRBJ1-2 | TRBD1 | NA | TRBV4-1 | ASSLTGGVSYGYT
TRBJ1-5 | TRBD1 | NA | TRBV2 | ASSPEGQGNQPQH